These 14 T cell receptor beta chains share one sample of origin, sequenced in a study of control samples from healthy donors and cancer patients. Sequenced by immunoSEQ multiplex PCR; TCRdb stores in-frame clones only, minus some. The sample lists about 120,000 clones; about 91% were seen once. The sequenced material came from blood. Receptors were obtained from a man in his forties in good health.

The genes are TRBV11-2 and TRBJ2-2; 8 bases are a match to TRBD1. V dropped 5 bases and J dropped 0; count of bases not matched to a gene: 5. The germline gives CDR1 SGHAT, CDR2 FQNNGV. CDR3 length: 16 amino acids. This chain's CDR3 is CASSRMDRANTGELFF. The CDR3 region has the DNA TGTGCCAGCAGCCGAATGGACAGGGCGAACACCGGGGAGCTGTTTTTT.

The rearrangement joins TRBV3-1 (or the pseudogene TRBV3-2) to TRBJ1-6; D might be TRBD1 (6 bases). Germline-derived CDR1 and CDR2 are LGHDT and YNNKEL (reference sequence). The CDR3 is 18 residues long. V was pared by 4 bases and J by 5 bases, with 21 bases between. CDR3: CASSRGSGGGSNNSPLHF. Here the CDR3 DNA reads TGTGCCAGCAGCCGTGGCTCGGGAGGGGGGTCGAATAATTCACCCCTCCACTTT.

The chain employs TRBV28 and TRBJ1-2; TRBD1 matches at 11 bases. CDR1 and CDR2 (germline): MDHEN, SYDVKM. This CDR3 spans 15 amino acids. Trimming took 5 bases from V and 5 from J; bases not matched to a gene: 7. CDR3 nucleotide sequence: TGTGCCAGCAGTGCCCCCGGGACAGGGGGTTATGGCTACACCTTC. Its protein product is CASSAPGTGGYGYTF.

This rearrangement joins TRBV5-1 to TRBJ2-3, with 8 bases aligning to TRBD1. V gave up 2 bases and J gave up 0 bases; unmatched junction bases: 11. CDR1 is SGHRS, CDR2 YFSETQ, per germline. The CDR3 has 18 residues. This chain's CDR3 is CASSFGTGGLASTDTQYF. Written as DNA, the CDR3 is TGCGCCAGCAGCTTCGGGACAGGCGGACTTGCTAGCACAGATACGCAGTATTTT.

This clone appeared a single time. The rearrangement joins TRBV6-2 or TRBV6-3 to TRBJ2-7, with TRBD1 matching 8 bases. Germline trimming cut 4 bases from V and 5 bases from J; bases unmatched to any gene: 7. CDR1 and CDR2 (germline): MNHEY, SVGEGT. The CDR3 totals 14 residues. The CDR3 loop is CASSSGQGIDEQYF. In DNA, the CDR3 is TGTGCCAGCAGTTCAGGACAGGGTATCGACGAGCAGTACTTC.

The CDR3, as DNA: TGTGCCAGCAGCCAGCTAGCGGGGGACACCGGGGAGCTGTTTTTT. Translated, it gives CASSQLAGDTGELFF. The chain joins TRBV4-2 to TRBJ2-2; 10 nucleotides line up with TRBD2. There are 15 residues in the CDR3. The V gene's germline CDR1 is LGHNA and CDR2 YNFKEQ. J was trimmed by 3 bases and V by 3 bases; bases with no gene match: 1.

The table lists this clone with a count of one. The CDR3 spells CASSQEYETQETQYF. The CDR3 DNA reads as TGCGCCAGCAGCCAAGAGTACGAGACTCAAGAGACCCAGTACTTC. The chain links TRBV4-3 to TRBJ2-5; D is unresolved. Germline V gene sequence: CDR1 LGHNA, CDR2 YSLEER. The V gene lost 0 bases and the J gene lost 2 bases, with 10 bases spanning the gap. The CDR3 loop spans 15 amino acids.

V is TRBV5-1 and J is TRBJ2-7, with 9 nucleotides matching TRBD1. Germline values: CDR1 SGHRS, CDR2 YFSETQ. CDR3 length: 15 residues. The ends lost 5 bases at V and 4 bases at J; junction bases unmatched: 10. This CDR3 reads CASSLGGTGWYEQYF. CDR3 sequence (DNA): TGCGCCAGCAGTCTCGGGGGGACAGGGTGGTACGAGCAGTACTTC.

The gene calls are TRBV9 and TRBJ1-1; D gene unclear. The CDR3 consists of 12 residues. CDR1 is SGDLS and CDR2 is YYNGEE in the germline V gene. V was cut by 2 bases and J by 8 bases, with 10 bases left in between. CDR3 residues: CASSVVGSEAFF. The CDR3 DNA reads as TGTGCCAGCAGCGTCGTCGGAAGCGAAGCTTTCTTT.

The CDR3 nucleotides read TGTGCCACCAGCAGAGTGAGGGACCGACACAATGAGCAGTTCTTC. Translating gives CATSRVRDRHNEQFF. The chain is built from TRBV15 and TRBJ2-1; TRBD1 or TRBD2 may be the D gene (5 bases each). The CDR3 has 15 amino acids. V was trimmed by 1 base and J by 5 bases, leaving 12 bases between them. Germline CDR1 LNHNV, CDR2 YYDKDF (reference sequence).

V and J are TRBV19 and TRBJ1-4; TRBD1 matches at 9 bases. Trimming at V came to 5 bases and at J to 7 bases, leaving 5 bases not matched to a gene. There are 14 residues in the CDR3. Looked up from germline, CDR1 is LNHDA and CDR2 is SQIVND (reference sequence). The CDR3 protein is CASSPGQGSEKLFF. For the CDR3, the DNA is TGTGCCAGTAGTCCGGGACAGGGAAGTGAAAAACTGTTTTTT.

The rearrangement links TRBV7-9 to TRBJ2-7; the match to TRBD1 covers 10 bases. Per the germline V gene, CDR1 is SEHNR and CDR2 is FQNEAQ (reference sequence). V was pared by 0 bases and J by 2 bases, with 7 bases of the junction left unmatched. The CDR3 consists of 17 residues. The CDR3 region has the DNA TGTGCCAGCAGCTTAGCTCTAGGGGACAGGGGTACCTACGAGCAGTACTTC. This gives the protein CASSLALGDRGTYEQYF. The complete variable domain, with remaining parts taken from reference TRBV7-9 and TRBJ2-7, reads DTGVSQNPRHKITKRGQNVTFRCDPISEHNRLYWYRQTLGQGPEFLTYFQNEAQLEKSRLLSDRFSAERPKGSFSTLEIQRTEQGDSAMYLCASSLALGDRGTYEQYFGPGTRLTVT.

This sequence joins TRBV6-2 or TRBV6-3 and TRBJ2-7; D call uncertain. CDR1 is MNHEY, CDR2 SVGEGT, per germline. V was clipped by 5 bases and J by 2 bases, with 16 bases between them. This CDR3 spans 15 amino acids. CDR3 amino acids: CASSPTPASTYEQYF. The CDR3 region has the DNA TGTGCCAGCAGTCCGACACCAGCTTCAACCTACGAGCAGTACTTC.

V gene TRBV10-3 combines with J gene TRBJ2-2, with D possibly matching TRBD2 (5 bases). V was cut by 3 bases and J by 3 bases, with 11 bases left in between. Germline CDR1 is ENHRY and CDR2 is SYGVKD. This CDR3 spans 15 amino acids. CDR3 in amino acids: CAISEERAYTGELFF. DNA of the CDR3: TGTGCCATCAGTGAAGAGAGGGCCTACACCGGGGAGCTGTTTTTT.